These T cell receptor beta chains were read from a single sample in a study of identical twins. MiXCR, run by TCRdb on the 5' RACE reads, gives a single entry per CDR3 protein. The table lists about 100,000 distinct CDR3 sequences, 5.9% of them singletons, with over 9.5% in the top ten. Sequencing used memory T cells sorted from blood. The receptors were sampled from a woman between 50 and 59 years old in good health. Each CDR3 is given with its conserved first and last residue. The order of the fields is V gene, J gene, clone size, D gene, CDR3 protein, CDR3 DNA. The D gene is left open where the match is weak. The size entry is marked missing in some rows and otherwise reads once, few, many or a size class.

v_gene: TRBV14; j_gene: TRBJ1-6; abundance: many; d_gene: TRBD1; CDR3aa: CASSQSTGSNSPLHF; CDR3nt: TGTGCCAGCAGCCAATCGACAGGGAGTAATTCACCCCTCCACTTT
v_gene: TRBV6-2/TRBV6-3; j_gene: TRBJ2-1; abundance: -; d_gene: TRBD1; CDR3aa: CASSPGQGLGYPDNEQFF; CDR3nt: TGTGCCAGCAGTCCGGGACAGGGATTGGGATACCCAGACAATGAGCAGTTCTTC
v_gene: TRBV15; j_gene: TRBJ1-6; abundance: many; d_gene: TRBD1; CDR3aa: CATSRGTGGSPLHF; CDR3nt: TGTGCCACCAGCAGAGGGACAGGGGGTTCACCCCTCCACTTT
v_gene: TRBV29-1; j_gene: TRBJ2-5; abundance: many; d_gene: -; CDR3aa: CSVGSQETQYF; CDR3nt: TGCAGCGTTGGGAGCCAAGAGACCCAGTACTTC
v_gene: TRBV3-1; j_gene: TRBJ1-1; abundance: many; d_gene: TRBD1; CDR3aa: CASSAGTGLNTEAFF; CDR3nt: TGTGCCAGCAGTGCTGGGACAGGCTTGAACACTGAAGCTTTCTTT
v_gene: TRBV29-1; j_gene: TRBJ2-5; abundance: many; d_gene: TRBD1; CDR3aa: CSDQGVAETQYF; CDR3nt: TGCAGCGACCAGGGGGTGGCGGAGACCCAGTACTTC
v_gene: TRBV15; j_gene: TRBJ2-3; abundance: -; d_gene: TRBD2; CDR3aa: CATSRDGAGGPTDTQYF; CDR3nt: TGTGCCACCAGCAGAGATGGAGCGGGAGGGCCCACAGATACGCAGTATTTT
v_gene: TRBV20-1; j_gene: TRBJ2-5; abundance: many; d_gene: -; CDR3aa: CSAALLAEETQYF; CDR3nt: TGCAGTGCCGCCCTTTTAGCGGAAGAGACCCAGTACTTC
v_gene: TRBV23-1; j_gene: TRBJ2-1; abundance: -; d_gene: -; CDR3aa: CASSQLATLDYNEQFF; CDR3nt: TGCGCCAGCAGTCAATTGGCGACACTGGATTACAATGAGCAGTTCTTC
v_gene: TRBV5-6; j_gene: TRBJ2-1; abundance: -; d_gene: -; CDR3aa: CASSPSVPPYNEQFF; CDR3nt: TGTGCCAGCAGCCCTTCAGTGCCCCCCTACAATGAGCAGTTCTTC
v_gene: TRBV6-5; j_gene: TRBJ2-7; abundance: many; d_gene: TRBD1; CDR3aa: CASRSRGQGFKQYF; CDR3nt: TGTGCCAGCAGGTCTCGGGGACAGGGGTTTAAGCAGTACTTC
v_gene: TRBV20-1; j_gene: TRBJ1-1; abundance: many; d_gene: -; CDR3aa: CSARGGRGITEAFF; CDR3nt: TGCAGTGCTAGAGGGGGGAGGGGTATCACTGAAGCTTTCTTT
v_gene: TRBV12-3/TRBV12-4; j_gene: TRBJ2-3; abundance: many; d_gene: -; CDR3aa: CASSFSRLGPSTDTQYF; CDR3nt: TGTGCCAGCAGTTTTTCTCGACTAGGACCTAGCACAGATACGCAGTATTTT
v_gene: TRBV29-1; j_gene: TRBJ2-1; abundance: many; d_gene: -; CDR3aa: CSAKQGSNEQFF; CDR3nt: TGCAGCGCGAAACAGGGTTCGAATGAGCAGTTCTTC
v_gene: TRBV5-1; j_gene: TRBJ1-2; abundance: many; d_gene: -; CDR3aa: CASSLEGKGYTF; CDR3nt: TGCGCCAGCAGCTTGGAGGGGAAAGGCTACACCTTC
v_gene: TRBV14; j_gene: TRBJ2-3; abundance: -; d_gene: -; CDR3aa: CASSKIAPSTDTQYF; CDR3nt: TGTGCCAGCAGCAAGATTGCGCCTAGCACAGATACGCAGTATTTT
v_gene: TRBV2; j_gene: TRBJ2-1; abundance: -; d_gene: -; CDR3aa: CASSETRSGWSSYNEQFF; CDR3nt: TGTGCCAGCAGTGAAACAAGGAGCGGCTGGAGCTCCTACAATGAGCAGTTCTTC
v_gene: TRBV2; j_gene: TRBJ2-1; abundance: many; d_gene: TRBD2; CDR3aa: CASSEIGTSGNEQFF; CDR3nt: TGTGCCAGCAGTGAAATTGGGACTAGCGGCAATGAGCAGTTCTTC
v_gene: TRBV12-3/TRBV12-4; j_gene: TRBJ2-7; abundance: many; d_gene: -; CDR3aa: CASSPLPHEQYF; CDR3nt: TGTGCCAGCAGTCCCCTTCCTCACGAGCAGTACTTC
v_gene: TRBV6-5; j_gene: TRBJ1-4; abundance: -; d_gene: TRBD1; CDR3aa: CASSYGTGFQKLFF; CDR3nt: TGTGCCAGCAGTTACGGGACAGGTTTCCAAAAACTGTTTTTT
v_gene: TRBV18; j_gene: TRBJ2-7; abundance: many; d_gene: -; CDR3aa: CASSPGSKAYEQYF; CDR3nt: TGTGCCAGCTCACCAGGTAGTAAAGCCTACGAGCAGTACTTC
v_gene: TRBV12-3/TRBV12-4; j_gene: TRBJ2-1; abundance: many; d_gene: -; CDR3aa: CASSLAAGRNEQFF; CDR3nt: TGTGCCAGCAGTTTAGCGGCGGGGCGCAATGAGCAGTTCTTC
v_gene: TRBV10-3; j_gene: TRBJ2-5; abundance: many; d_gene: -; CDR3aa: CAISVGAGLQETQYF; CDR3nt: TGTGCCATCAGTGTTGGGGCGGGACTCCAAGAGACCCAGTACTTC
v_gene: TRBV6-4; j_gene: TRBJ2-1; abundance: many; d_gene: TRBD2; CDR3aa: CASSDRPPRGIAGRNEQFF; CDR3nt: TGTGCCAGCAGTGACCGACCCCCTAGAGGGATAGCGGGAAGGAATGAGCAGTTCTTC
v_gene: TRBV4-2; j_gene: TRBJ2-3; abundance: many; d_gene: TRBD2; CDR3aa: CASSQDGLDDSTQYF; CDR3nt: TGTGCCAGCAGCCAAGATGGACTAGATGACTCTACGCAGTATTTT